The clone carrying this T cell receptor beta chain has more than one count but fewer than ten. No antigen is known for it. There are 14 residues in the CDR3. Per germline, CDR1 ENHRY and CDR2 SYGVKD. V was clipped by 6 bases and J by 5 bases, with 16 bases between them. This entry is derived from a study of T-cell reconstitution after alpha-beta-depleted transplantation in children. Study-wide findings and caveats: Approximately two months post-transplant, alpha-beta T cells reportedly originated from several hundred expanded graft clones.

For TCRbeta, the library was prepared with unique molecular identifiers. Each CDR3 protein is one row after TCRdb ran MiXCR on the PCR reads. The data show 70,000 to 95,000 distinct CDR3 sequences, with around 15% seen just once and roughly 21% held by the top ten. Material: PBMCs, mostly from graft donor cells, obtained 180 days after TCRalphabeta/CD19-depleted stem cell transplant. This chain links TRBV10-3 with TRBJ2-5, with a possible D match to TRBD2 (6 bases). The TCR was taken from a male patient between 2 and 10 years old who had a stem cell transplant for acute lymphoblastic leukemia, so the T cells may come from the graft donor. CDR3 nucleotides: TGTGCCATCAGGGGTAGCGGTCATGTCGAGACCCAGTACTTC. It is translated as CAIRGSGHVETQYF.